One and the same sample provided the 25 T cell receptor beta chains below, sequenced in a study of T cells in Graves' hyperthyroidism and ophthalmopathy. RNA transcripts were the template for amplifying TCR beta CDR3 regions. The primer set for the first-round RT-PCR of the TCR CDR3 was HTBI. Each CDR3 protein is one row after TCRdb ran MiXCR on the multiplex PCR reads. Among 300,000 to 350,000 distinct CDR3 sequences listed, roughly 17% were seen once. The sequenced sample consisted of blood. The receptors originated from a man aged 30 to 39 with Graves' hyperthyroidism.

This clonotype was counted only a few times. The chain couples TRBV6-1 to TRBJ2-7, with D tentatively TRBD1 (5 bases). The CDR3 is 13 residues long. Trimming stripped 5 bases from V and 0 bases from J, with 8 bases between. Germline V gives CDR1 MNHNS, CDR2 SASEGT. CDR3 bases: TGTGCCAGCAGTCAAGGGGTCTCCTACGAGCAGTACTTC. As protein: CASSQGVSYEQYF.

This clonotype was counted at least ten times. The V and J genes are TRBV28 and TRBJ2-5; D may be TRBD2 (6 bases). CDR1 MDHEN and CDR2 SYDVKM come from the germline V gene. CDR3 length equals 15 residues. V shed 6 bases and J shed 0 bases, with 14 bases lying between them. CDR3 bases: TGTGCCAGCAGCTCCCATGGGGGGAACCAAGAGACCCAGTACTTC. It is translated as CASSSHGGNQETQYF. The whole variable domain, remainder taken from reference TRBV28 and TRBJ2-5, is DVKVTQSSRYLVKRTGEKVFLECVQDMDHENMFWYRQDPGLGLRLIYFSYDVKMKEKGDIPEGYSVSREKKERFSLILESASTNQTSMYLCASSSHGGNQETQYFGPGTRLLVL.

In its sample, this clonotype was seen many times. This chain links TRBV28 with TRBJ2-5; 8 bases map to TRBD1. The CDR3 loop spans 13 amino acids. The ends lost 3 bases at V and 5 bases at J; junction bases unmatched: 2. The V gene's germline CDR1 is MDHEN and CDR2 SYDVKM. The CDR3 region has the DNA TGTGCCAGCAGTTTGACAGGGGATGAGACCCAGTACTTC. This sequence encodes CASSLTGDETQYF.

This clonotype appeared many times. The DNA of the CDR3 is TGTGCCAGCAGTATTATGACTAGCGGGTTTGTCAATGAGCAGTTCTTC. It encodes CASSIMTSGFVNEQFF. V and J are TRBV12-3 or TRBV12-4 and TRBJ2-1; 10 positions agree with TRBD2. CDR3 length: 16 residues. The J segment lost 6 bases and the V segment lost 5 bases, leaving 10 bases of the junction unmatched.

This clonotype was found many times. The V gene is TRBV27, the J gene TRBJ2-2; D remains ambiguous. V lost 2 bases to trimming and J lost 6 bases, with 10 bases between them. Germline V CDR1 and CDR2: MNHEY, SMNVEV (reference sequence). CDR3 length: 14 residues. The CDR3 region has the DNA TGTGCCAGCAGTTTAGAGAGCCACCCCGGGGAGCTGTTTTTT. It yields the protein CASSLESHPGELFF.

The sample holds a few counts of this clonotype. The chain uses TRBV30 and TRBJ2-6; D is ambiguous. The V end was cut by 5 bases, the J end by 0 bases, with 14 bases between. The CDR3 covers 16 residues. The germline V gene encodes CDR1 GTSNPN and CDR2 SVGIG (reference sequence). CDR3 DNA sequence: TGTGCCTGGGCCCCCCGACTGTACTCTGGGGCCAACGTCCTGACTTTC. It is translated as CAWAPRLYSGANVLTF. Full variable domain (rest looked up from reference TRBV30 and TRBJ2-6): SQTIHQWPATLVQPVGSPLSLECTVEGTSNPNLYWYRQAAGRGLQLLFYSVGIGQISSEVPQNLSASRPQDRQFILSSKKLLLSDSGFYLCAWAPRLYSGANVLTFGAGSRLTVL.

A few counts support this clonotype. The gene calls are TRBV7-2 and TRBJ2-3; D is undetermined. Germline CDR1 and CDR2: SGHTA and FQGNSA. V was pared by 4 bases and J by 4 bases, with 9 bases between. The CDR3 consists of 13 residues. CDR3 sequence: CASSYPFPDTQYF. In DNA, the CDR3 is TGTGCCAGCAGCTATCCATTCCCAGATACGCAGTATTTT.

This clonotype was observed many times. The chain combines TRBV30 with TRBJ2-1; 9 bases are shared with TRBD2. In germline, CDR1 is GTSNPN, CDR2 SVGIG (reference sequence). V lost 6 bases to trimming and J lost 5 bases; unmatched junction nucleotides: 5. There are 13 residues in the CDR3. The CDR3: CACPLAGDNEQFF. In DNA form, the CDR3 reads TGTGCCTGCCCGTTAGCGGGAGACAATGAGCAGTTCTTC. The full variable domain, its missing parts supplied by reference TRBV30 and TRBJ2-1, is SQTIHQWPATLVQPVGSPLSLECTVEGTSNPNLYWYRQAAGRGLQLLFYSVGIGQISSEVPQNLSASRPQDRQFILSSKKLLLSDSGFYLCACPLAGDNEQFFGPGTRLTVL.

V gene TRBV11-1 combines with J gene TRBJ2-7, with D perhaps being TRBD1 or TRBD2 (5 bases each). CDR1 and CDR2 from the germline V gene are SGHAT and FQDESV (reference sequence). Trimming stripped 6 bases from V and 5 bases from J, with 14 bases between. This CDR3 is built from 13 residues. The CDR3 nucleotides read TGTGCCAGCAGTTCTAGCAAGGGGAACGAGCAGTACTTC. Translating it yields CASSSSKGNEQYF.

This clonotype was seen more than once but under ten times. V usage is TRBV5-4 and J usage is TRBJ2-1; 8 bases match TRBD1. The V and J ends lost 4 bases and 8 bases, in that order; junction bases with no gene match: 14. The CDR3 length is 16 residues. Germline loops: CDR1 SGHNT, CDR2 YYREEE (reference sequence). The CDR3 DNA reads TGTGCCAGCAGCACACCCAGGACAGGGATGAGGGATGAGCAGTTCTTC. This encodes CASSTPRTGMRDEQFF.

This clonotype has at least ten counts. The rearrangement links TRBV11-3 to TRBJ1-1, with D perhaps TRBD1 (5 bases). This CDR3 is built from 16 residues. V lost 0 bases and J lost 1, with 12 bases in between. Germline V gene data show CDR1 as SGHNT and CDR2 as YENEEA. For the CDR3, the DNA is TGTGCCAGCAGCTTAGACGGGAGGGGAGGGAACACTGAAGCTTTCTTT. The encoded protein is CASSLDGRGGNTEAFF.

This clonotype was counted at least ten times. The genes are TRBV28 and TRBJ2-3; a possible D gene is TRBD1 (6 bases). Germline values: CDR1 MDHEN, CDR2 SYDVKM. With 5 bases removed from V and 4 bases from J, the gap between germline ends came to 19 bases. The CDR3 consists of 16 residues. Here the CDR3 reads CASSRQQGVGADTQYF. The CDR3 region has the DNA TGTGCCAGCAGTCGACAACAGGGAGTCGGGGCAGATACGCAGTATTTT.

This chain uses TRBV11-2 with TRBJ2-7; D perhaps matches TRBD1 (5 bases). Trimming pared 5 bases from V and 3 bases from J, leaving 17 bases between. This CDR3 has 15 amino acids. Germline V gene sequence: CDR1 SGHAT, CDR2 FQNNGV. The CDR3 DNA follows: TGTGCCAGCAGCCCCAGGGCTGAGCTATACTACGAGCAGTACTTC. Amino acids: CASSPRAELYYEQYF.

This clonotype was observed a few times. This chain links TRBV10-3 with TRBJ2-1; 8 nucleotides align to TRBD1. CDR3 length: 20 amino acids. J lost 0 bases, V lost 4 bases, and 17 bases had no gene match. Looked up from germline, CDR1 is ENHRY and CDR2 is SYGVKD. In nucleotides, the CDR3 is TGTGCCATCAGTGGTCCTACAGGGGGACGGCTCGGAGGCTCCTACAATGAGCAGTTCTTC. This gives the protein CAISGPTGGRLGGSYNEQFF.

This clonotype was counted ten times or more. The chain uses TRBV28 and TRBJ2-1; 11 nucleotides align to TRBD2. The CDR3 contains 17 residues. The germline V gene encodes CDR1 MDHEN and CDR2 SYDVKM. V was pared by 5 bases and J by 2 bases, with 8 bases of the junction left unmatched. CDR3 sequence (DNA): TGTGCCAGCAGTCTAGCGGGAGGAGGTGACGCCTACAATGAGCAGTTCTTC. It codes for CASSLAGGGDAYNEQFF.

This clonotype was observed many times. The rearrangement uses TRBV7-9 and TRBJ1-1; D ambiguous. The V end was cut by 5 bases, the J end by 4 bases, with 5 bases between. This CDR3 has 11 amino acids. Germline V CDR1 and CDR2: SEHNR, FQNEAQ (reference sequence). In DNA form, the CDR3 reads TGTGCCAGCAGCCACAGCACTGAAGCTTTCTTT. Protein sequence: CASSHSTEAFF.

This rearrangement joins TRBV6-2 or TRBV6-3 to TRBJ2-1; tentative D call: TRBD2 (5 bases). V was trimmed by 2 bases and J by 2 bases, leaving 7 bases between them. The CDR3 runs 14 residues. From germline, CDR1 is MNHEY and CDR2 SVGEGT. CDR3 residues: CASSYEGTYNEQFF. The CDR3 DNA reads TGTGCCAGCAGTTACGAGGGAACCTACAATGAGCAGTTCTTC.

This clonotype was seen many times. V gene TRBV12-3 or TRBV12-4 combines with J gene TRBJ2-5; D perhaps matches TRBD2 (6 bases). Trimming removed 6 bases at V and 2 bases at J, with 16 bases between. The CDR3 sequence is 15 residues long. The CDR3 spells CASSQNGAGQETQYF. The DNA for the CDR3 is TGTGCCAGCAGCCAGAACGGGGCGGGACAAGAGACCCAGTACTTC.

This clonotype was found many times. This chain uses TRBV30 with TRBJ2-1; TRBD2 matches 10 bases. Trimming removed 2 bases from V and 7 bases from J; junction bases left unmatched: 11. The CDR3 length is 16 residues. Per the germline V gene, CDR1 is GTSNPN and CDR2 is SVGIG (reference sequence). The CDR3 sequence: CAWSLSGRAVANEQFF. Here the CDR3 DNA reads TGTGCCTGGAGTCTCAGCGGGAGGGCCGTGGCGAATGAGCAGTTCTTC.

This clonotype was detected ten times or more. V and J are TRBV2 and TRBJ2-5, with 11 bases identical to TRBD2. Trimming cost V 4 bases and J 5 bases; bases outside gene matches: 9. From germline, CDR1 is SNHLY and CDR2 FYNNEI. The CDR3 length is 16 residues. CDR3 bases: TGTGCCAGCAGTGCCCGTAGCGGGAGGGCCCGGGAGACCCAGTACTTC. It yields the protein CASSARSGRARETQYF.

The chain employs TRBV7-9 and TRBJ1-2, with D possibly matching TRBD1 (6 bases). The germline gives CDR1 SEHNR, CDR2 FQNEAQ (reference sequence). The V end lost 11 bases, the J end lost 8 bases, and 18 bases lay between the germline ends. The CDR3 is made up of 12 amino acids. CDR3 protein: CARDTPPRGYTF. The CDR3 bases are TGTGCCCGGGACACCCCTCCCAGGGGCTACACCTTC.

This clonotype was picked up many times. The rearrangement links TRBV28 to TRBJ1-5, with D perhaps matching TRBD1 (5 bases). The germline V gene has CDR1 MDHEN and CDR2 SYDVKM. V lost 2 bases and J lost 6, with 11 bases in between. The CDR3 contains 14 residues. The CDR3 nucleotides are TGTGCCAGCAGTTTAGCAGGGCACAGTCAGCCCCAGCATTTT. Translating it yields CASSLAGHSQPQHF.

This clonotype has just one count. This may be a read error: a much more frequent sequence differs by one nucleotide. CDR3 sequence reads: CASSKDAGGSTQESQYF. CDR3 in DNA: TGTGCCAGCAGCAAAGACGCGGGGGGAAGTACCCAAGAGAGCCAGTACTTC. This chain links TRBV7-9 with TRBJ2-5; 8 nucleotides match TRBD2. CDR3 length equals 17 residues. Germline CDR1 and CDR2: SEHNR and FQNEAQ (reference sequence).

The chain carries TRBV10-3 and TRBJ1-2, with D possibly TRBD1 on 6 matching bases. Per the germline V gene, CDR1 is ENHRY and CDR2 is SYGVKD. CDR3 length: 13 amino acids. Between the trimmed V and J ends, which lost 2 bases and 8 bases, there was a span of 12 bases. CDR3 DNA sequence: TGTGCCATCAGTGAGCAGGGGAGTATAGGCTACACCTTC. This codes for CAISEQGSIGYTF.

This clonotype was detected many times. The CDR3 sequence: CASSLVGARTDTQYF. The DNA of the CDR3 is TGTGCCAGCAGCTTAGTTGGAGCCCGCACAGATACGCAGTATTTT. The rearrangement joins TRBV11-2 to TRBJ2-3; no clear D. The CDR3 has 15 residues. V gave up 1 base and J gave up 1 base, with 9 bases separating them. From germline, CDR1 is SGHAT and CDR2 FQNNGV.